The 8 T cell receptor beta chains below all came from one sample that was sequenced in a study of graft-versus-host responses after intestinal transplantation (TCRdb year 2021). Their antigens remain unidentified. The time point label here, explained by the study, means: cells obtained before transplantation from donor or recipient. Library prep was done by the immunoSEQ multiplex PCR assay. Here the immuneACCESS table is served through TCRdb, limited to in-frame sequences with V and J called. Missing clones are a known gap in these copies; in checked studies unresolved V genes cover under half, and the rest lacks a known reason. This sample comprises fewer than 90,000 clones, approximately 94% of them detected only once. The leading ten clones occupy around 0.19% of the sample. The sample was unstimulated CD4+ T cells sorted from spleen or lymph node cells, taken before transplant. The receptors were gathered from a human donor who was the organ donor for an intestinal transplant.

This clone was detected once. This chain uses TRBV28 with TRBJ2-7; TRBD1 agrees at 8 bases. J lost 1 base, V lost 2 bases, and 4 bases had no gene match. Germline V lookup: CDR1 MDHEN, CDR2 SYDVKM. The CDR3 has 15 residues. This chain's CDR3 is CASSLDYRGSYEQYF. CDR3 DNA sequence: TGTGCCAGCAGTTTAGACTACAGGGGGTCCTACGAGCAGTACTTC.

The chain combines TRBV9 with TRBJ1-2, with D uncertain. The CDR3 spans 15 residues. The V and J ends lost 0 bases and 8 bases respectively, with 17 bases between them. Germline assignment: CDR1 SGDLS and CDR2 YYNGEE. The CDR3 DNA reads TGTGCCAGCAGCGTAGATTCAACACCTCCGGGGGGCTACACCTTC. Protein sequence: CASSVDSTPPGGYTF.

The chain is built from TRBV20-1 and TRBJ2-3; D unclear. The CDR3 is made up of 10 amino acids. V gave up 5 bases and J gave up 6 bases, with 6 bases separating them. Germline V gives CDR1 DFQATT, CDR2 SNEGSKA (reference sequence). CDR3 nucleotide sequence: TGCAGTGCTGGTGACGATACGCAGTATTTT. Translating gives CSAGDDTQYF.

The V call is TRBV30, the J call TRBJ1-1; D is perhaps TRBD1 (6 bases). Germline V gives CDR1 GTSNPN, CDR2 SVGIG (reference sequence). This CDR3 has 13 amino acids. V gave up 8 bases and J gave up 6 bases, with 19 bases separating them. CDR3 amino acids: CAGRAGAGSEAFF. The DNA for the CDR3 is TGTGCCGGGCGCGCGGGGGCCGGGTCTGAAGCTTTCTTT.

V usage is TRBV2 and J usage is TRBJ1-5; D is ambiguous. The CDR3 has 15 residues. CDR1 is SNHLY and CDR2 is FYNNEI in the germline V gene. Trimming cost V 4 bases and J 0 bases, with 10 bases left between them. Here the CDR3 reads CASSGGGFSNQPQHF. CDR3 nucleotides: TGTGCCAGCAGTGGGGGTGGGTTTAGCAATCAGCCCCAGCATTTT. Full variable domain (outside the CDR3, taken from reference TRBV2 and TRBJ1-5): EPEVTQTPSHQVTQMGQEVILRCVPISNHLYFYWYRQILGQKVEFLVSFYNNEISEKSEIFDDQFSVERPDGSNFTLKIRSTKLEDSAMYFCASSGGGFSNQPQHFGDGTRLSIL.

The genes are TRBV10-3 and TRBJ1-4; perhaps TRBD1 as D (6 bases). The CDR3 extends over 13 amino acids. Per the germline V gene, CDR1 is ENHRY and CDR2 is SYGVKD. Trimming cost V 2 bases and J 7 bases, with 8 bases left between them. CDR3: CAISERGFEKLFF. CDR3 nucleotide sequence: TGTGCCATCAGTGAGAGGGGGTTTGAAAAACTGTTTTTT.

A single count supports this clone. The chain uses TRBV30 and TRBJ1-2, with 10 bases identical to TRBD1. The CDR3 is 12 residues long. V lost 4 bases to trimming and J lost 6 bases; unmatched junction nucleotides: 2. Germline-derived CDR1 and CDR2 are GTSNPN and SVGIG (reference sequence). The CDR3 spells CAWTDRGNGYTF. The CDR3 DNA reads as TGTGCCTGGACGGACAGGGGGAATGGCTACACCTTC.

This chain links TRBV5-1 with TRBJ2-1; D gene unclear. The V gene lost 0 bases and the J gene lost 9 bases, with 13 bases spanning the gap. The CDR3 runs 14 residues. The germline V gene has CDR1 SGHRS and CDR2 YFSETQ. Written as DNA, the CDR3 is TGCGCCAGCAGCTTGGCCGAACTTCGTGCTGAGCAGTTCTTC. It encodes CASSLAELRAEQFF.